This T cell receptor beta chain appears in the sequencing data of a study of Ad26.COV2.S vaccination and SARS-CoV-2 variants. Study-wide context: Each vaccinee took Ad26.COV2.S intramuscularly, once or twice 56 days apart.

Noted treatment: some 20 received Ad26.COV2.S at low or high dose, single or two shots; about 5 received placebo; per-sample allocation not given. Each sample was drawn 63 days after the first injection (of vaccine or placebo). Recruitment in Boston yielded a donor of adult age, 18-55 years. Study-level results: People who got the vaccine had more spike-specific TCR breadth than people who got placebo. After vaccination, substantial breadth of spike-specific CD8+ and CD4+ responses was reported.

To note about this clone: The antigen remains undetermined.

Per the germline V gene, CDR1 is LNHNV and CDR2 is YYDKDF (reference sequence). J lost 5 bases, V lost 6 bases, and 8 bases had no gene match. The CDR3 consists of 14 residues. Sequenced by immunoSEQ multiplex PCR; TCRdb stores in-frame clones only, minus some. The sample lists roughly 320,000 clones, over 80% occurring once. The specimen comprised peripheral blood, sampled in a trial of Ad26.COV2.S vaccine versus placebo. The TCR originated in a person aged 18 to 59 who received the Ad26.COV2.S COVID-19 vaccine or a placebo. The chain has TRBV15 and TRBJ1-2, with TRBD1 identical over 8 bases. As DNA, the CDR3 is TGTGCCACCAGTCCAGCCAGGGGGCCGTATGGCTACACCTTC. This codes for CATSPARGPYGYTF.